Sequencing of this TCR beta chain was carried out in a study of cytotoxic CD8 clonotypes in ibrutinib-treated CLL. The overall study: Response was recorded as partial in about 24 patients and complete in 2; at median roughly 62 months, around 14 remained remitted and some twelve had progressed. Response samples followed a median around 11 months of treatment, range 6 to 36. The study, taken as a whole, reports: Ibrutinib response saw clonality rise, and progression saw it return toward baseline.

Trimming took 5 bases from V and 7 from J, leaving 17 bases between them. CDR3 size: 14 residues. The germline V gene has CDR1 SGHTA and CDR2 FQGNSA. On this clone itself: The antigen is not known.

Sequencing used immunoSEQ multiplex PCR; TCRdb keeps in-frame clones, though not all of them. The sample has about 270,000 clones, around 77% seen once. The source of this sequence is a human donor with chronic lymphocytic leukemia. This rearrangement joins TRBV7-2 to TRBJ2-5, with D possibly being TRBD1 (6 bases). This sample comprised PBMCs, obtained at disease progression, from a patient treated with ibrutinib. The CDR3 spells CASSPGARVGTQYF. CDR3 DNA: TGTGCCAGCAGCCCAGGGGCCCGGGTGGGGACCCAGTACTTC.